This TCR beta chain was profiled in a study of OX40 agonist ivuxolimab in advanced cancers. The wider study: Given to patients was ivuxolimab, an agonistic anti-OX40 (CD134) antibody. Every 2 weeks, patients received ivuxolimab intravenously, dosed at 0.01 to 10 mg/kg.

The data were produced by immunoSEQ multiplex PCR, yet TCRdb's version contains in-frame clones alone and is incomplete. The sample records 130,000 or so clones, just over 90% being singletons. V lost 7 bases and J 1 base, leaving 11 bases between the germline ends. The length of the CDR3 is 14 residues. Per the germline V gene, CDR1 is LNHDA and CDR2 is SQIVND (reference sequence). This receptor was obtained from an adult with an advanced solid tumor such as melanoma, head and neck, liver or kidney cancer. The chain joins TRBV19 to TRBJ2-1; D possibly corresponds to TRBD2 (6 bases). Sequenced material: CD4+ or CD8+ T cells sorted from blood, taken in a trial of the OX40 agonist ivuxolimab. In DNA form, the CDR3 reads TGTGCCAGTATAGGGACTGGATCCTACAATGAGCAGTTCTTC. It translates to CASIGTGSYNEQFF.